The clone carrying this T cell receptor beta chain was seen just once. This record belongs to a study of blood T cell repertoires in COVID-19. The germline CDR1 and CDR2 sequences are PRHDT and FYEKMQ (reference sequence). After removal of 5 bases from V and 6 bases from J, the junction contained 14 bases not matched to a gene. The CDR3 covers 16 residues. Clones were sequenced by immunoSEQ multiplex PCR, and TCRdb holds only the in-frame ones, with some missing. The data hold 130,000 to 150,000 clones, with over 65% observed a single time. The sample comprised peripheral blood. The chain joins TRBV13 to TRBJ2-7, with TRBD2 identical over 9 bases. The receptor's source is a human donor in a cohort sampled during active COVID-19. The CDR3 spells CASSAWGSGGIGEQYF. The CDR3 DNA follows: TGTGCCAGCAGCGCCTGGGGAAGCGGGGGGATAGGCGAGCAGTACTTC.